The following is a T cell receptor beta chain sequence with its context. Its antigen is still unknown. No clone much larger than this one lies a single base away; base qualities are absent. The data are from a study of a mutant IDH1 vaccine in newly diagnosed glioma (dated by TCRdb to the early 2020s). Study-level background: Patients were given eight vaccinations, in weeks 1, 3, 5, 7, 11, 15, 19 and 23, which matched visits V03 through V10. Vaccination was initiated 4-6 weeks after radiotherapy alone, or concurrently with temozolomide cycles in the chemotherapy-containing groups. Of the approximately 30 treated patients, 62.5% were male and about 40% were female, and a mean age of approximately 40 years was recorded. Prior to enrollment, standard therapy consisting of radiotherapy alone, temozolomide alone, or radiochemotherapy with temozolomide had been administered to patients, with the combination being received by most patients. Six visits were used for peripheral blood collection: V03 (baseline), V05, V07, V10, V12 and V13. For exploratory analyses, some 24 treated patients had longitudinal TCRB deep sequencing done wherever samples were available. What the authors observed across the whole study: Across multiple MHC alleles, vaccine-induced immune responses were seen in 93.3% of patients. Pseudoprogression seemed to be unrelated to changes in the top peripheral T cell clonotypes found by TCRB sequencing. Availability determined which PBMC samples were chosen for TCRB deep sequencing. The authors noted that analyses of patient blood samples could not be reproduced because of sample limitations.

The meaning of the sample's time point label: week 23, last vaccination. Every vaccine dose consisted of 300 ug of a 20-mer mutant IDH1 peptide in Montanide, administered subcutaneously together with topical imiquimod. The donors had newly diagnosed IDH1-mutant astrocytomas of WHO grade 3 or 4 that showed loss of nuclear ATRX. The samples were drawn from NOA16, a multicentre, single-arm, open-label phase I trial in Germany that tested a mutant IDH1 peptide vaccine in humans for the first time. Genomic DNA for TCRB sequencing was extracted from EDTA blood using the DNeasy Blood and Tissue Kit. The germline V gene (reference sequence) supplies CDR1 SEHNR and CDR2 FQNEAQ. The V and J ends are trimmed by 8 bases and 7 bases, leaving 21 bases between them. Including the terminal cysteine and phenylalanine, the CDR3 comprises 14 residues. This entry keeps only the CDR3 DNA: 42 bases, framed from base 1.

The library was produced with the immunoSEQ multiplex PCR assay. Rearranged TCR beta chain sequences were amplified using the hsTCRB Kit according to the manufacturer's protocol. An Illumina MiSeq was used to sequence the TCRB libraries. Per the authors' processing: Demultiplexing, trimming and gene mapping were performed with the kit vendor's proprietary platform. TCRdb took over this immuneACCESS table, retaining in-frame rearrangements with V and J assigned. Such tables are incomplete; in checked studies, under half of the missing clones stem from an unresolved V gene, and the remainder is unexplained. Clonal size and the V and J genes are those of that table, whereas D and trimming came from the DNA. The sample table lists over 25,000 clones, approximately 87% of them with a count of one. Clones ranked in the top ten supply approximately 2.4% of the sample.

The chain was built from TRBV7-9 and TRBJ2-7; 8 matching bases give a weak D call of TRBD2. The sample in question was PBMCs, obtained from a glioma patient whose treatment included an IDH1 peptide vaccine. The sequence was collected from a middle-aged man with glioma. The CDR3 corresponds to CASSAREGAGEQYF. The bases read TGTGCCAGCTCCGCCCGGGAGGGGGCGGGGGAGCAGTACTTC.